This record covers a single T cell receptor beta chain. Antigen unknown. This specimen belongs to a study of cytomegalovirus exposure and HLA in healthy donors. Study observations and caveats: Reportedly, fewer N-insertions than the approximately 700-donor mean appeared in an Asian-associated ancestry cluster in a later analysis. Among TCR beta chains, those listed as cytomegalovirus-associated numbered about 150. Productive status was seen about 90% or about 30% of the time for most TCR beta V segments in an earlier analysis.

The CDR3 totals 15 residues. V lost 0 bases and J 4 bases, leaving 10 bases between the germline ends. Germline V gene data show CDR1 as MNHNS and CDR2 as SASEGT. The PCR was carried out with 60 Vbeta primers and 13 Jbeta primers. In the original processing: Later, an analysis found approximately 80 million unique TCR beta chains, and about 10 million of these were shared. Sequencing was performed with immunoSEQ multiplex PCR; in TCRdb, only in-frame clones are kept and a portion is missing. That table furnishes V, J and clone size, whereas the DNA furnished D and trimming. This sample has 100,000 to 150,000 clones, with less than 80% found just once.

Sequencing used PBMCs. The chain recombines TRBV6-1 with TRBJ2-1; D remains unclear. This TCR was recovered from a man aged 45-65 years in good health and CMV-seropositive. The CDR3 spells CASSEATARYNEQFF. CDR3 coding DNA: TGTGCCAGCAGTGAAGCCACGGCTAGGTACAATGAGCAGTTCTTC.